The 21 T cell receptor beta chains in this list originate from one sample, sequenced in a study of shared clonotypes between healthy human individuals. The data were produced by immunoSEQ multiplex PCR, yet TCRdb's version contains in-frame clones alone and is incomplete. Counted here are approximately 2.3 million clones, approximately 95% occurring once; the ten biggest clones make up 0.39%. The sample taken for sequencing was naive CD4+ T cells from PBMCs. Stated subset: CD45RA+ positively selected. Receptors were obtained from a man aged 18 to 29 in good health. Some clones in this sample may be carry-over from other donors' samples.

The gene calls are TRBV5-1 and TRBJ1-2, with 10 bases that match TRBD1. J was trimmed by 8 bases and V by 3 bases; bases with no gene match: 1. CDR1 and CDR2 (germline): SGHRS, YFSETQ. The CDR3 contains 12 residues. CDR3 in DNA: TGCGCCAGCAGCTGGACAGGGGGAGGCTACACCTTC. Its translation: CASSWTGGGYTF.

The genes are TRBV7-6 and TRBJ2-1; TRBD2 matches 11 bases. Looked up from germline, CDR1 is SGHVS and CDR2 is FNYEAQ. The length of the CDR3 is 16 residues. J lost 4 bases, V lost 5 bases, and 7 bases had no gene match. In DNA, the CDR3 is TGTGCCAGCAGCCAACTAGCGGGAGCAAGTTACAATGAGCAGTTCTTC. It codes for CASSQLAGASYNEQFF.

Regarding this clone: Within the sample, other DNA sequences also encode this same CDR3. CDR3 in DNA: TGTGCCAGCAGCGTAGCGGCTAGCGGGAGCAATGAGCAGTTCTTC. It translates to CASSVAASGSNEQFF. This chain uses TRBV9 with TRBJ2-1; 10 positions agree with TRBD2. This CDR3 spans 15 amino acids. V trimming: 0 bases; J trimming: 6 bases; junction bases outside the gene matches: 3. Per the germline V gene, CDR1 is SGDLS and CDR2 is YYNGEE.

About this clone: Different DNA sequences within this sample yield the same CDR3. The CDR3 DNA reads TGTGCCAGCAGTCCAGGGGGCTCGAACACCGGGGAGCTGTTTTTT. Translating gives CASSPGGSNTGELFF. The chain uses TRBV11-3 and TRBJ2-2; 8 nucleotides agree with TRBD1. The CDR3 is made up of 15 amino acids. Looked up from germline, CDR1 is SGHNT and CDR2 is YENEEA. V was pared by 6 bases and J by 0 bases, with 3 bases of the junction left unmatched.

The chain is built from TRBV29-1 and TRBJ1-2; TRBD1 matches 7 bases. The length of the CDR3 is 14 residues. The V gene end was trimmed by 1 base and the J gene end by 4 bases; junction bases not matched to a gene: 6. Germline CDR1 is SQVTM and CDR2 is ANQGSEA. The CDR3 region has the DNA TGCAGCGTTGAAGTAGCAGGGGGAAGCTATGGCTACACCTTC. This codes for CSVEVAGGSYGYTF.

CDR3 bases: TGTGCCAGCAGTGGGAATAGACCGGATTACGGAAACACCATATATTTT. The encoded protein is CASSGNRPDYGNTIYF. This chain links TRBV28 with TRBJ1-3, with D unclear. Trimming pared 5 bases from V and 4 bases from J, leaving 18 bases between. Germline V gives CDR1 MDHEN, CDR2 SYDVKM. CDR3 length: 16 amino acids.

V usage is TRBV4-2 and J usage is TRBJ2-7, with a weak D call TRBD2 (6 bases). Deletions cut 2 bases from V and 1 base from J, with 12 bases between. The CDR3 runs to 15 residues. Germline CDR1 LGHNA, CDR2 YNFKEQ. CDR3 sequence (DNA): TGTGCCAGCAGCCAACCCGGGGGAGTTTCCTACGAGCAGTACTTC. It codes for CASSQPGGVSYEQYF.

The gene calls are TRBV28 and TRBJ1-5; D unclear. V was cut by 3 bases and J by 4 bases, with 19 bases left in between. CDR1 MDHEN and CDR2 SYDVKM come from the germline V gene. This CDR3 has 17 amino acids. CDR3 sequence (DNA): TGTGCCAGCAGTTTTAGGACTTGGAGACAAGGTAATCAGCCCCAGCATTTT. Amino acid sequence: CASSFRTWRQGNQPQHF.

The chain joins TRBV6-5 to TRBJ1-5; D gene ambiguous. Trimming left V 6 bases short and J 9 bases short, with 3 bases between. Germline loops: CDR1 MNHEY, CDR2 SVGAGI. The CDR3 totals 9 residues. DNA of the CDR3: TGTGCCAGCAGCACGCCCCAGCATTTT. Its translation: CASSTPQHF.

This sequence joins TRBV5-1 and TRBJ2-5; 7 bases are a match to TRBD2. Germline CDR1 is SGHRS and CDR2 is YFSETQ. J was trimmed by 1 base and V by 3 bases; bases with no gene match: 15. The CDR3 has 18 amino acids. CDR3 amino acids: CASSSGLVIFLGQETQYF. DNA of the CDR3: TGCGCCAGCAGCTCCGGACTAGTTATCTTCCTTGGCCAAGAGACCCAGTACTTC.

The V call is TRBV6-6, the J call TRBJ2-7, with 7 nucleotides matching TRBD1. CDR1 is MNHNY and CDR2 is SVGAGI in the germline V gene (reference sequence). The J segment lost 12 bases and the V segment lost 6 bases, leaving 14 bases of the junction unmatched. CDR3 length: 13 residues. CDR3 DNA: TGTGCCAGCAGCAGGGACAGCACCTCGCGTATGTACTTC. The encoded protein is CASSRDSTSRMYF.

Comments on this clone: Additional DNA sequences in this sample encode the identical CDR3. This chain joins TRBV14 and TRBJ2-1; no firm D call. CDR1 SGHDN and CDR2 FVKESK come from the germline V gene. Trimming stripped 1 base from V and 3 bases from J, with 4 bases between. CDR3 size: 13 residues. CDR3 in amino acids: CASSQGLYNEQFF. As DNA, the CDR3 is TGTGCCAGCAGCCAAGGACTCTACAATGAGCAGTTCTTC.

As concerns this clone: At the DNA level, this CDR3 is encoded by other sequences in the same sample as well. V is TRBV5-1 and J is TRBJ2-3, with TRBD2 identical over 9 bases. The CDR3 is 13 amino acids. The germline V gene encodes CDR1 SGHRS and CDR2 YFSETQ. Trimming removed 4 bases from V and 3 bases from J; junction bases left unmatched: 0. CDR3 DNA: TGCGCCAGCAGCGCGGGGGGGACAGATACGCAGTATTTT. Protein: CASSAGGTDTQYF. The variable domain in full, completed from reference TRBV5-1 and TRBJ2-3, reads KAGVTQTPRYLIKTRGQQVTLSCSPISGHRSVSWYQQTPGQGLQFLFEYFSETQRNKGNFPGRFSGRQFSNSRSEMNVSTLELGDSALYLCASSAGGTDTQYFGPGTRLTVL.

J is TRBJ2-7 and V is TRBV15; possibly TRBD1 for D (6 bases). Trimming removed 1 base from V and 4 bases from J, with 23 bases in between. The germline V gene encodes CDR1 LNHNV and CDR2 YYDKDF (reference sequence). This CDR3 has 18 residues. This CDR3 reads CATSRVFLRGRGPYEQYF. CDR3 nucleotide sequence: TGTGCCACCAGCAGAGTTTTTCTTCGCGGCAGGGGCCCATACGAGCAGTACTTC.

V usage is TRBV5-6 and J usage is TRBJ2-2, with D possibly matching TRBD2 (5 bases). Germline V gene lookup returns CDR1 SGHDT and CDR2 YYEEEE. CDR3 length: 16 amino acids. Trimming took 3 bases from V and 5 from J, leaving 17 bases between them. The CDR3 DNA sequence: TGTGCCAGCAGCTACCTGGAGAGGAGAGGGACCGGGGAGCTGTTTTTT. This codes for CASSYLERRGTGELFF.

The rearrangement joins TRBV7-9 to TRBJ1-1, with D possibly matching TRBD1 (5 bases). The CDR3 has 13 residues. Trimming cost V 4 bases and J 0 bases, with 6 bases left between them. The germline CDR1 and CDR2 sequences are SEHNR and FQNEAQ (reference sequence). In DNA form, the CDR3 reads TGTGCCAGCAGCTACAGGATGAACACTGAAGCTTTCTTT. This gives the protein CASSYRMNTEAFF.

CDR3 nucleotides: TGTGCCAGCAGCTGGAGGGCCGGCGAGCAGTACTTC. Translating gives CASSWRAGEQYF. The chain joins TRBV5-6 to TRBJ2-5; TRBD2 might be the D (6 bases). The end of the DNA aligns better with TRBJ2-7, so the J call may be wrong. The length of the CDR3 is 12 residues. CDR1 is SGHDT, CDR2 YYEEEE, per germline.

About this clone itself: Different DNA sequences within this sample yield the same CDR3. The CDR3 loop reads CASSSGQTNTGELFF. In nucleotides, the CDR3 is TGTGCCAGCAGCTCGGGACAGACGAACACCGGGGAGCTGTTTTTT. The chain recombines TRBV5-4 with TRBJ2-2; 7 bases are a match to TRBD1. Trimming at V came to 3 bases and at J to 0 bases, leaving 2 bases not matched to a gene. This CDR3 contains 15 residues. Per germline, CDR1 SGHNT and CDR2 YYREEE (reference sequence).

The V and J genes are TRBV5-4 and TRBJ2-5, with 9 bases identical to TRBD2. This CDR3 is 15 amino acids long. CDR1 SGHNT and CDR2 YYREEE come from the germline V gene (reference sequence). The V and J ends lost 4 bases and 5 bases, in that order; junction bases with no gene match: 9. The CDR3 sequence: CASSKPGLADETQYF. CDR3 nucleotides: TGTGCCAGCAGCAAACCGGGACTAGCTGATGAGACCCAGTACTTC.

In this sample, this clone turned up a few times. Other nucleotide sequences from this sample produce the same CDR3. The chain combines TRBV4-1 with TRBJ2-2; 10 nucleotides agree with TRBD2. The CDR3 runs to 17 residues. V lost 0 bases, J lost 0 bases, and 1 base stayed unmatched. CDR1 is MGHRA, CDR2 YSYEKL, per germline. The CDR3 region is CASSQETSGANTGELFF. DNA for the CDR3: TGCGCCAGCAGCCAAGAAACTAGCGGGGCGAACACCGGGGAGCTGTTTTTT.

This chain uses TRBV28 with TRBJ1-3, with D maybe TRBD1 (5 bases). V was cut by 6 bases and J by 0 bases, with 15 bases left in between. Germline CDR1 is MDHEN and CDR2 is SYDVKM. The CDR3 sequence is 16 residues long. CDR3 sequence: CASSGGDAISGNTIYF. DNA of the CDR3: TGTGCCAGCAGCGGGGGGGACGCCATCTCTGGAAACACCATATATTTT.